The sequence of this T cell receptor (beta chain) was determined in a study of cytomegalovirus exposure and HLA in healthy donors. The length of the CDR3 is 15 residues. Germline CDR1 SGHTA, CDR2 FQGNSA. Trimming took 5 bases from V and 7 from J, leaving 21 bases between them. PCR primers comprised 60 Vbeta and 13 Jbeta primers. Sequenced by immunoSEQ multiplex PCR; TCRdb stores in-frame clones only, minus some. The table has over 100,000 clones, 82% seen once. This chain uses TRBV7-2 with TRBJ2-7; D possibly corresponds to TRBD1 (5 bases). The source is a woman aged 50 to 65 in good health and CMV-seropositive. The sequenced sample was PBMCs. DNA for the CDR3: TGTGCCAGCAGCCCCCTAGGGGCAATTCTCGGGGAGCAGTACTTC. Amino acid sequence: CASSPLGAILGEQYF.